This section outlines one TCR beta chain sequence together with its context. The antigen is unknown. The source of the sample is a study of CD8 T cells in Susac syndrome. Study-wide results and limits: By the study's own acknowledgment, its TCR sequencing and HLA analysis included relatively few individuals.

Germline values: CDR1 DFQATT, CDR2 SNEGSKA (reference sequence). This CDR3 comprises 12 residues. The V gene lost 1 base and the J gene lost 6 bases, with 8 bases spanning the gap. Random hexamers were used to reverse transcribe about 0.45 to 1 ug of RNA. Amplification of the TCR beta CDR3 was carried out by immunoSEQ multiplex PCR, which spanned a total of 54 Vbeta and 13 Jbeta segments. TCRdb recomputed calls from the immunoSEQ multiplex PCR reads with MiXCR, one row per CDR3 protein. The sample lists a few hundred thousand distinct CDR3 sequences, nearly 97% occurring once. The multiple sclerosis control group comprised treatment-naive patients with stable or active relapsing-remitting disease. In contrast to the negatively isolated CD8+ and CD4+ T cells, TEMRA cells were FACS-enriched.

The source of this sequence is a human donor with multiple sclerosis. The material sequenced was CD4+ T cells from PBMCs. This chain uses TRBV20-1 with TRBJ2-3; possible D gene TRBD2, 6 bases. The CDR3 loop is CSARVGGDTQYF. CDR3 DNA: TGCAGTGCTAGAGTCGGGGGTGATACGCAGTATTTT.